Listed here are 30 T cell receptor beta chains from one sample, sequenced in a study of a mutant IDH1 vaccine in newly diagnosed glioma. Sequencing used immunoSEQ multiplex PCR; TCRdb keeps in-frame clones, though not all of them. The table has tens of thousands of clones, over 70% seen once; the top ten hold 8.9%. Which antigens these TCRs recognize remains unknown. Time point noted: week 47, end of study. Mutant IDH1 20-mer peptide, at 300 ug, made up each vaccine dose, with topical imiquimod. Sequencing was performed on PBMCs, taken from a glioma patient whose treatment included an IDH1 peptide vaccine. All receptors come from a man in his forties with glioma.

The V call is TRBV7-7, the J call TRBJ2-3, with 7 bases lining up with TRBD2. Germline V CDR1 and CDR2: SSHAT, FNYEAQ (reference sequence). The CDR3 is made up of 15 amino acids. V shed 5 bases, J shed 1 base, and the junction held 6 bases outside the gene matches. The CDR3 loop reads CASSRSAGRTDTQYF. The CDR3 DNA is TGTGCCAGCAGCCGCTCAGCGGGGCGCACAGATACGCAGTATTTT.

V is TRBV11-1 and J is TRBJ1-2; 9 nucleotides match TRBD1. Germline CDR1 is SGHAT and CDR2 is FQDESV (reference sequence). J gave up 3 bases and V 6 bases, and 5 bases lay outside the gene matches. The CDR3 covers 14 residues. This chain's CDR3 is CASSPDRGDYGYTF. CDR3 DNA sequence: TGTGCCAGCAGTCCGGACAGGGGTGACTATGGCTACACCTTC.

The chain carries TRBV6-6 and TRBJ2-7, with D unclear. The CDR3 has 12 residues. Trimming left V 6 bases short and J 4 bases short, with 10 bases between. Germline CDR1 reads MNHNY; CDR2 reads SVGAGI (reference sequence). CDR3: CASRGEGYEQYV. As DNA, the CDR3 is TGTGCCAGCAGGGGCGAAGGGTACGAGCAGTACGTC.

J is TRBJ1-2 and V is TRBV6-1; D is possibly TRBD1 (5 bases). Trimming took 4 bases from V and 0 from J, leaving 9 bases between them. The CDR3 sequence is 14 residues long. The germline gives CDR1 MNHNS, CDR2 SASEGT. The CDR3 reads CASSAQGSNYGYTF. The CDR3, as DNA: TGTGCCAGCAGTGCCCAGGGTTCTAACTATGGCTACACCTTC.

This chain uses TRBV29-1 with TRBJ2-7, with D hard to call. The V end was cut by 5 bases, the J end by 0 bases, with 17 bases between. CDR1 is SQVTM, CDR2 ANQGSEA, per germline. The CDR3 has 15 residues. CDR3 nucleotide sequence: TGCAGCGTTATGGTCATAGGCTTTCGCTCCTACGAGCAGTACTTC. Translation gives CSVMVIGFRSYEQYF.

DNA of the CDR3: TGTGCCAGCAGCCCCTGGCGGGGGAACACTGAAGCTTTCTTT. Translated, it gives CASSPWRGNTEAFF. The J gene is TRBJ1-1, the V gene TRBV7-2; D not resolved. V was trimmed by 5 bases and J by 1 base, leaving 11 bases between them. The CDR3 has 14 residues. Germline CDR1 is SGHTA and CDR2 is FQGNSA.

The V call is TRBV7-2, the J call TRBJ2-7; D perhaps matches TRBD2 (6 bases). The CDR3 sequence is 14 residues long. With 5 bases removed from V and 3 bases from J, the gap between germline ends came to 14 bases. CDR1 SGHTA and CDR2 FQGNSA come from the germline V gene. The CDR3 region is CASSRDAGFYEQYV. The CDR3 region has the DNA TGTGCCAGCAGCAGAGATGCGGGATTCTACGAGCAGTACGTC.

The V gene is TRBV21-1, the J gene TRBJ2-1; TRBD2, as called in the table, went unchecked against the DNA. TRBV21-1 is a recognized pseudogene. This CDR3 comprises 19 residues. CDR3 in DNA: TGTGCCAGCAGCACCGAGAACTCGGGAGTTGGGTCCCCCTACAATGAGCAGTTCTTC. This encodes CASSTENSGVGSPYNEQFF.

This clone turned up a few times. V and J are TRBV6-1 and TRBJ1-2, with a weak D call TRBD1 (5 bases). Germline CDR1 is MNHNS and CDR2 is SASEGT. V lost 8 bases, J lost 4 bases, and 14 bases lay in between. The CDR3 totals 13 residues. CDR3 region: CASSALGGYGYTF. The DNA of the CDR3 is TGTGCCAGCTCCGCCCTTGGGGGCTATGGCTACACCTTC.

J is TRBJ2-7 and V is TRBV7-6; D may be TRBD2 (6 bases). The V end lost 5 bases, the J end lost 7 bases, and 12 bases lay between the germline ends. The CDR3 covers 12 residues. CDR1 is SGHVS and CDR2 is FNYEAQ in the germline V gene. The CDR3 sequence is CASSITGGEQYF. CDR3 DNA: TGTGCCAGCAGCATTACTGGAGGGGAGCAGTACTTC. The full variable domain, its missing parts supplied by reference TRBV7-6 and TRBJ2-7, is GAGVSQSPRYKVTKRGQDVALRCDPISGHVSLYWYRQALGQGPEFLTYFNYEAQQDKSGLPNDRFSAERPEGSISTLTIQRTEQRDSAMYRCASSITGGEQYFGPGTRLTVT.

The chain recombines TRBV7-5 with TRBJ1-4. TRBV7-5 is a pseudogene segment. This CDR3 has 14 residues. CDR3 DNA sequence: TGTGCCAGAAGCTCGGTTGAGGGGAATGAAAAACTGTTTTTT. As protein: CARSSVEGNEKLFF.

The chain uses TRBV27 and TRBJ2-1; 7 bases map to TRBD1. This CDR3 region has 12 residues. The germline gives CDR1 MNHEY, CDR2 SMNVEV (reference sequence). V dropped 6 bases and J dropped 5; count of bases not matched to a gene: 1. CDR3 coding DNA: TGTGCCAGCAGCGGGACAGACAATGAGCAGTTCTTC. Translation: CASSGTDNEQFF.

This rearrangement joins TRBV10-3 to TRBJ1-1; tentative D call: TRBD1 (5 bases). The germline CDR1 and CDR2 sequences are ENHRY and SYGVKD. CDR3 length equals 13 residues. Trimming pared 4 bases from V and 1 base from J, leaving 7 bases between. The CDR3 here is CAISARENTEAFF. CDR3 DNA: TGTGCCATCAGTGCCAGGGAGAACACTGAAGCTTTCTTT.

The chain couples TRBV7-2 to TRBJ2-5, with a possible D match to TRBD1 (5 bases). Germline-derived CDR1 and CDR2 are SGHTA and FQGNSA. The CDR3 has 14 amino acids. V lost 5 bases, J lost 4 bases, and 14 bases lay in between. CDR3 region: CASSQGISGETQYF. The CDR3 bases are TGTGCCAGCAGCCAGGGAATAAGTGGAGAGACCCAGTACTTC.

The rearrangement links TRBV10-3 to TRBJ2-5; D tentatively fits TRBD1 or TRBD2 (7 bases each). CDR3 length: 15 amino acids. Trimming removed 4 bases from V and 4 bases from J, with 16 bases in between. Germline V lookup: CDR1 ENHRY, CDR2 SYGVKD. CDR3 amino acids: CAISGTDREGETQYF. CDR3 sequence (DNA): TGTGCCATCAGTGGGACAGACAGGGAGGGAGAGACCCAGTACTTC.

V usage is TRBV20-1 and J usage is TRBJ1-2; D gene unclear. V was cut by 6 bases and J by 3 bases, with 8 bases left in between. Germline V gene lookup returns CDR1 DFQATT and CDR2 SNEGSKA (reference sequence). The CDR3 spans 11 residues. The CDR3, as DNA: TGCAGTGCCCGGCCCTACTATGGCTACACCTTC. It yields the protein CSARPYYGYTF.

This clone is a singleton in its sample. J is TRBJ1-1 and V is TRBV7-7; D is uncertain. Germline-derived CDR1 and CDR2 are SSHAT and FNYEAQ (reference sequence). The CDR3 sequence is 13 residues long. V was clipped by 3 bases and J by 1 base, with 6 bases between them. The CDR3 region is CASSFDTNTEAFF. CDR3 nucleotide sequence: TGTGCCAGCAGCTTTGATACGAACACTGAAGCTTTCTTT.

The V call is TRBV5-1, the J call TRBJ2-5; either TRBD1 or TRBD2 may fit D (5 bases each). This CDR3 spans 16 amino acids. The V gene's germline CDR1 is SGHRS and CDR2 YFSETQ. Trimming shortened V by 5 bases and J by 0 bases, and 17 bases separated the two germline ends. Written as DNA, the CDR3 is TGCGCCAGCAGTTCTTCCGGGACCCTGTACCAAGAGACCCAGTACTTC. Translating it yields CASSSSGTLYQETQYF.

This chain links TRBV6-5 with TRBJ2-1; 15 positions agree with TRBD2. V shed 4 bases, J shed 7 bases, and the junction held 5 bases outside the gene matches. Germline loops: CDR1 MNHEY, CDR2 SVGAGI. The CDR3 sequence is 16 residues long. In DNA form, the CDR3 reads TGTGCCAGCAGTTCCCCTGGGACTAGCGGGAGGAATGAGCAGTTCTTC. Translating it yields CASSSPGTSGRNEQFF.

This chain links TRBV5-5 with TRBJ1-1; D perhaps matches TRBD1 (6 bases). The CDR3 runs to 15 residues. CDR1 SGHKS and CDR2 YYEKEE come from the germline V gene (reference sequence). The ends were cut back, 4 bases at V and 8 bases at J, with 21 bases in the middle. CDR3 sequence (DNA): TGTGCCAGCAGCCCCGGACAGTTTCGGGTCATGGAAGCTTTCTTT. Amino acids: CASSPGQFRVMEAFF.

The V call is TRBV28, the J call TRBJ2-7; TRBD1 might be the D (6 bases). The CDR3 has 14 residues. The germline V gene encodes CDR1 MDHEN and CDR2 SYDVKM. Trimming removed 6 bases from V and 4 bases from J, with 16 bases in between. The chain's CDR3 is CASRGARWGYEQYF. CDR3 coding DNA: TGTGCCAGCAGGGGGGCGAGGTGGGGTTACGAGCAGTACTTC. The whole variable domain, remainder taken from reference TRBV28 and TRBJ2-7, is DVKVTQSSRYLVKRTGEKVFLECVQDMDHENMFWYRQDPGLGLRLIYFSYDVKMKEKGDIPEGYSVSREKKERFSLILESASTNQTSMYLCASRGARWGYEQYFGPGTRLTVT.

The rearrangement uses TRBV7-9 and TRBJ1-1; the match to TRBD1 covers 9 bases. Germline lookup yields CDR1 SEHNR and CDR2 FQNEAQ (reference sequence). J gave up 11 bases and V 2 bases, and 12 bases lay outside the gene matches. This CDR3 has 15 residues. In DNA form, the CDR3 reads TGTGCCAGCAGCTTACCAACGACAGGGGGAGGGCAGGCTTTCTTT. Encoded protein: CASSLPTTGGGQAFF.

The J gene is TRBJ1-5, the V gene TRBV10-2; D is unclear. V was shortened by 6 bases and J by 0 bases, with 9 bases between the two germline ends. The CDR3 runs to 14 residues. Germline CDR1 WSHSY, CDR2 SAAADI. CDR3 in DNA: TGCGCCAGCAGGGACTGGAATAGCAATCAGCCCCAGCATTTT. Amino acid sequence: CASRDWNSNQPQHF.

The chain couples TRBV29-1 to TRBJ2-2; D remains unclear. The length of the CDR3 is 14 residues. Germline CDR1 SQVTM, CDR2 ANQGSEA. V was cut by 4 bases and J by 0 bases, with 9 bases left in between. CDR3 loop: CSVASGTNTGELFF. CDR3 in DNA: TGCAGCGTTGCGTCAGGAACGAACACCGGGGAGCTGTTTTTT.

The chain carries TRBV7-2 and TRBJ1-1; tentatively, D is TRBD1 (5 bases). The CDR3 contains 16 residues. Trimming cost V 2 bases and J 5 bases, with 18 bases left between them. Germline V gives CDR1 SGHTA, CDR2 FQGNSA. Here the CDR3 reads CASSLTADSLRTEAFF. For the CDR3, the DNA is TGTGCCAGCAGCTTAACGGCCGACAGCCTTAGGACTGAAGCTTTCTTT.

This clone has more than one count but fewer than ten. The gene calls are TRBV5-5 and TRBJ1-5; perhaps TRBD1 as D (6 bases). The CDR3 has 15 amino acids. V dropped 1 base and J dropped 6 bases, with 14 bases sitting between them. CDR1 and CDR2 (germline): SGHKS, YYEKEE (reference sequence). The CDR3, as DNA: TGTGCCAGCAGCTTGTCCGGTGGAGGGGGTCAGCCCCAGCATTTT. Translating gives CASSLSGGGGQPQHF. Complete variable domain (other parts from reference TRBV5-5 and TRBJ1-5): DAGVTQSPTHLIKTRGQQVTLRCSPISGHKSVSWYQQVLGQGPQFIFQYYEKEERGRGNFPDRFSARQFPNYSSELNVNALLLGDSALYLCASSLSGGGGQPQHFGDGTRLSIL.

V usage is TRBV7-9 and J usage is TRBJ2-2, with D maybe TRBD1 (6 bases). Germline CDR1 is SEHNR and CDR2 is FQNEAQ (reference sequence). V dropped 4 bases and J dropped 8 bases, with 20 bases sitting between them. The CDR3 totals 16 residues. DNA of the CDR3: TGTGCCAGCAGCTCTCAGGGGTTATCAGCTGGTGGGGAGCTGTTTTTT. This translates into CASSSQGLSAGGELFF.

This chain joins TRBV6-6 and TRBJ2-1, with D unclear. The CDR3 sequence is 15 residues long. Trimming left V 6 bases short and J 1 base short, with 13 bases between. The germline CDR1 and CDR2 sequences are MNHNY and SVGAGI (reference sequence). CDR3 sequence: CASSRDIKSYNEQFF. For the CDR3, the DNA is TGTGCCAGCAGCCGAGACATAAAGTCCTACAATGAGCAGTTCTTC.

This clone was seen only a few times. The CDR3 bases are TGCAGTGCTGCGGGGGCCCGACATGAGTTCTTC. It specifies CSAAGARHEFF. The rearrangement joins TRBV20-1 to TRBJ2-1, with a tentative D call TRBD2 (7 bases). The CDR3 has 11 residues. CDR1 is DFQATT and CDR2 is SNEGSKA in the germline V gene (reference sequence). Trimming pared 5 bases from V and 14 bases from J, leaving 16 bases between.

The chain couples TRBV9 to TRBJ1-1; 7 positions match TRBD1. This CDR3 is built from 17 residues. In germline, CDR1 is SGDLS, CDR2 YYNGEE. Trimming at V came to 0 bases and at J to 4 bases, leaving 12 bases not matched to a gene. The CDR3: CASSVDGRGYGRTEAFF. The DNA for the CDR3 is TGTGCCAGCAGCGTAGATGGCAGGGGGTACGGTCGCACTGAAGCTTTCTTT.